The source of this TCR beta chain is a study of blood T cell repertoires in COVID-19. Trimming cost V 5 bases and J 6 bases; bases outside gene matches: 3. Germline V gives CDR1 MNHEY, CDR2 SMNVEV (reference sequence). This CDR3 spans 14 amino acids. Only in-frame clones appear in the TCRdb table, and some are missing; sequencing was by immunoSEQ multiplex PCR. Altogether some 100,000 clones are present, roughly 91% being singletons, with the ten largest covering 19%. The V gene is TRBV27, the J gene TRBJ1-4; 10 nucleotides agree with TRBD1. The source material was peripheral blood. The TCR comes from a human donor with acute or convalescent COVID-19. The donor label of this sample is uncertain. The CDR3 nucleotides read TGTGCCAGCAGTGACAGGGGGCGCTATGAAAAACTGTTTTTT. This codes for CASSDRGRYEKLFF.